Shown below are 8 T cell receptor beta chains from a single sample sequenced in a study of cytomegalovirus exposure and HLA in healthy donors listed by TCRdb under 2017. Preparation of the library involved the immunoSEQ multiplex PCR assay. This immuneACCESS table, as held by TCRdb, lists in-frame sequences with V and J called but not all clones. Of the missing ones, under half trace to an unresolved V gene in checked studies; the others have no known cause. Within this sample are 90,000 to 120,000 clones, with roughly 88% of them counted one time only. In total, the top ten clones hold over 2.5% of the sample. The material sequenced was PBMCs. The receptor set was obtained from a woman aged 18-29 years in good health and CMV-seronegative.

This clone came up once. V and J are TRBV6-1 and TRBJ1-3; TRBD1 is a possible D gene (5 bases). This CDR3 has 14 amino acids. Trimming removed 7 bases from V and 0 bases from J, with 10 bases in between. Germline V gives CDR1 MNHNS, CDR2 SASEGT. CDR3 sequence: CASTRGTSGNTIYF. CDR3 sequence (DNA): TGTGCCAGCACGCGGGGGACCTCTGGAAACACCATATATTTT.

The chain has TRBV7-3 and TRBJ2-1, with 11 bases matching TRBD2. CDR1 is SGHTA, CDR2 FQGTGA, per germline. CDR3 size: 15 residues. V shed 4 bases and J 5 bases; nucleotides not matched to a gene: 4. CDR3 sequence (DNA): TGTGCCAGCAGCTGGAGACTAGCGGGGAACAATGAGCAGTTCTTC. It specifies CASSWRLAGNNEQFF.

This clone was counted a single time. This chain connects TRBV30 to TRBJ2-3; weak D call: TRBD2 (6 bases). There are 11 residues in the CDR3. Germline loops: CDR1 GTSNPN, CDR2 SVGIG (reference sequence). The germline V and J ends were trimmed by 6 bases and 5 bases, with 9 bases remaining between them. For the CDR3, the DNA is TGTGCCTGCGGGGGTGGAGATACGCAGTATTTT. It yields the protein CACGGGDTQYF.

In regard to this clone: This same CDR3 is encoded by further DNA sequences in the sample. The V call is TRBV27, the J call TRBJ2-1, with 9 bases that match TRBD1. The CDR3 sequence is 14 residues long. The ends lost 3 bases at V and 7 bases at J; junction bases unmatched: 4. Germline CDR1 reads MNHEY; CDR2 reads SMNVEV (reference sequence). The CDR3 loop reads CASSFQGQGNEQFF. The CDR3 nucleotides read TGTGCCAGCAGTTTCCAGGGACAGGGAAATGAGCAGTTCTTC.

V and J are TRBV5-1 and TRBJ2-1, with 12 bases aligning to TRBD2. The CDR3 consists of 17 residues. The V gene end was trimmed by 1 base and the J gene end by 0 bases; junction bases not matched to a gene: 2. The germline CDR1 and CDR2 sequences are SGHRS and YFSETQ. The DNA for the CDR3 is TGCGCCAGCAGCTTGTTGGGACTAGCGGGCTCCTACAATGAGCAGTTCTTC. Residues: CASSLLGLAGSYNEQFF. The complete variable domain, with remaining parts taken from reference TRBV5-1 and TRBJ2-1, reads KAGVTQTPRYLIKTRGQQVTLSCSPISGHRSVSWYQQTPGQGLQFLFEYFSETQRNKGNFPGRFSGRQFSNSRSEMNVSTLELGDSALYLCASSLLGLAGSYNEQFFGPGTRLTVL.

The V gene is TRBV25-1, the J gene TRBJ1-2; TRBD1 agrees at 9 bases. V shed 8 bases and J 6 bases; nucleotides not matched to a gene: 7. The germline CDR1 and CDR2 sequences are MGHDK and SYGVNS. The CDR3 has 13 residues. CDR3 protein: CASGTGRIDGYTF. CDR3 in DNA: TGTGCCAGCGGGACAGGGAGGATCGATGGCTACACCTTC.

This chain uses TRBV7-6 with TRBJ1-6; the match to TRBD1 covers 8 bases. The CDR3 sequence is 15 residues long. With V trimmed by 5 bases and J by 3 bases, 3 bases remained unmatched. Germline values: CDR1 SGHVS, CDR2 FNYEAQ. The CDR3 bases are TGTGCCAGCAGCGAAGACAGGGGCTATAATTCACCCCTCCACTTT. Translation: CASSEDRGYNSPLHF.

The chain uses TRBV27 and TRBJ2-5, with TRBD1 matching 8 bases. The J call may be in error: the DNA end matches TRBJ2-7 better. The germline gives CDR1 MNHEY, CDR2 SMNVEV (reference sequence). The CDR3 is 15 residues long. CDR3 nucleotides: TGTGCCAGCTCGTCCCCCAGGACAGGGTGGAACGAGCAGTACTTC. Its translation is CASSSPRTGWNEQYF.